A selection of T cell receptor beta chains follows, all from one sample in a study of blood T cells in healthy people across ages. TCRdb fed the 5' RACE reads into MiXCR, producing one record per CDR3 protein. The profile shows about 1,800,000 distinct CDR3 sequences, 28% of them singletons. Sequenced sample: blood. The origin of the receptors is a woman under 40 in good health. CDR3s include the opening cysteine and the closing phenylalanine or tryptophan. D genes are given only for firm matches.

TRBV28,TRBD2,TRBJ2-3,18,CASSYSGLAGDHRDTQYF
TRBV10-3,TRBD2,TRBJ2-3,14,CAVWRGVNTDTQYF
TRBV7-9,.,TRBJ2-2,14,CASEIVGHTGELFF
TRBV7-2,.,TRBJ2-5,13,CASSHRQAYEQYF
TRBV5-1,.,TRBJ2-7,13,CASSFMQGGEQYF
TRBV29-1,TRBD1,TRBJ1-2,13,CSVGGTGVIGYTF
TRBV4-1,TRBD1,TRBJ2-3,13,CASSSTQGETQYF
TRBV27,TRBD1,TRBJ2-7,16,CASSPPRGSSYNEQYF
TRBV6-5,.,TRBJ2-5,15,CASSYSLRTQETQYF
TRBV7-2,TRBD2,TRBJ2-7,15,CASSLPTSGRNEQYF
TRBV12-3/TRBV12-4,.,TRBJ2-3,12,CASSFLGYTQYF
TRBV7-2,.,TRBJ2-3,12,CACSPTADTQYF
TRBV5-1,TRBD1,TRBJ2-1,16,CASSLRDRGSYNEQFF
TRBV6-5,.,TRBJ1-2,16,CASSYSVTGLGYGYTF
TRBV15,.,.,15,CATSRGGFDGETQYF
TRBV6-1,.,TRBJ2-1,16,CASRFDRGSPYNEQFF
TRBV5-1,TRBD1,TRBJ2-5,14,CASSSTGRQETQYF
TRBV5-1,.,TRBJ1-5,15,CASSRDGQNNQPQHF
TRBV11-2,.,TRBJ2-7,15,CASSLLGLKGYEQYF